This T cell receptor (beta chain) was identified during a study of T-cell reconstitution after alpha-beta-depleted transplantation in children. General observations from the study: T-cell counts and diversity were attributed mostly to newly produced T cells one year after transplant. After transplant, high TCRbeta diversity at day 60 in some patients arose from surviving recipient T cells and thymic progenitors. Reportedly, alpha-beta T cells present about two months post-transplant originated from several hundred expanded clones of graft origin.

This clonotype was counted only a few times. What it binds is unknown. During its preparation, the TCRbeta library received unique molecular identifiers. TCRdb reprocessed the PCR reads with MiXCR, giving one entry per CDR3 protein. This table holds some 140,000 distinct CDR3 sequences, 8.5% to 10% found once. The CDR3 extends over 15 amino acids. The V end was cut by 4 bases, the J end by 0 bases, with 10 bases between. Germline-derived CDR1 and CDR2 are MNHNS and SASEGT. J is TRBJ2-4 and V is TRBV6-1; unclear D gene. Specimen: PBMCs, mostly from graft donor cells, collected 180 days after TCRalphabeta/CD19-depleted stem cell transplant. This clonotype was sampled from a girl less than two years old who had a stem cell transplant for combined immunodeficiency, so the T cells may come from the graft donor. The CDR3 spells CASSATAGAKNIQYF. As DNA, the CDR3 is TGTGCCAGCAGTGCCACAGCCGGAGCCAAAAACATTCAGTACTTC.